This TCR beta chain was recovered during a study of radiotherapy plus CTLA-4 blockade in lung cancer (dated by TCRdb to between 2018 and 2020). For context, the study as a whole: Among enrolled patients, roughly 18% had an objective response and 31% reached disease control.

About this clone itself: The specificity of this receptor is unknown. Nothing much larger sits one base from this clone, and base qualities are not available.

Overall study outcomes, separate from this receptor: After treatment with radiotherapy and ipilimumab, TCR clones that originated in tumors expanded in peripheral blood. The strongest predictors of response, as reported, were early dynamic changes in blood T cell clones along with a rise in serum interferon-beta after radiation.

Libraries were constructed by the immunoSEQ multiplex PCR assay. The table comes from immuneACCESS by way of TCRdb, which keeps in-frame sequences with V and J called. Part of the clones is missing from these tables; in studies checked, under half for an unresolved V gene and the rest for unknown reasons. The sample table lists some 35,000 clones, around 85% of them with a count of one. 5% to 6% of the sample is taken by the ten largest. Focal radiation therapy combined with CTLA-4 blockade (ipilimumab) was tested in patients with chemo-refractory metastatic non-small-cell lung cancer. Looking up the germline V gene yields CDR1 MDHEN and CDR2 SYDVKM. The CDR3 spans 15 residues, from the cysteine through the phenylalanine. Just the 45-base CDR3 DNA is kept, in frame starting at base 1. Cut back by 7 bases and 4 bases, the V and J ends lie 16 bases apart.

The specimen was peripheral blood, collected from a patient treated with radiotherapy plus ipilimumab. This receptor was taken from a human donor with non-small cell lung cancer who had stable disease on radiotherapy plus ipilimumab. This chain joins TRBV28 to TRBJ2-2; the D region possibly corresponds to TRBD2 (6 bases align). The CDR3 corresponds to CASTSGGGTTGELFF. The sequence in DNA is TGTGCCAGCACCTCCGGGGGAGGCACCACCGGGGAGCTGTTTTTT.